This T cell receptor beta chain was captured in a study of blood T cell repertoires in COVID-19. At the level of the study: Acute and convalescent COVID-19 samples came from the United States, Italy and Spain.

V was pared by 5 bases and J by 0 bases, with 8 bases of the junction left unmatched. Germline assignment: CDR1 SGHVS and CDR2 FQNEAQ. This CDR3 has 18 residues. Measured with immunoSEQ multiplex PCR; TCRdb has only the in-frame clones, and not every one. Among 130,000 to 150,000 clones listed, more than 80% were seen once. The V and J genes are TRBV7-8 and TRBJ2-5, with 14 bases aligning to TRBD2. Sequenced material: peripheral blood. The receptor comes from a woman of 80 years or more in a cohort sampled during active or convalescent COVID-19. CDR3 residues: CASSPGLAGGSYQETQYF. Here the CDR3 DNA reads TGTGCCAGCAGCCCCGGACTAGCGGGGGGCTCGTACCAAGAGACCCAGTACTTC.